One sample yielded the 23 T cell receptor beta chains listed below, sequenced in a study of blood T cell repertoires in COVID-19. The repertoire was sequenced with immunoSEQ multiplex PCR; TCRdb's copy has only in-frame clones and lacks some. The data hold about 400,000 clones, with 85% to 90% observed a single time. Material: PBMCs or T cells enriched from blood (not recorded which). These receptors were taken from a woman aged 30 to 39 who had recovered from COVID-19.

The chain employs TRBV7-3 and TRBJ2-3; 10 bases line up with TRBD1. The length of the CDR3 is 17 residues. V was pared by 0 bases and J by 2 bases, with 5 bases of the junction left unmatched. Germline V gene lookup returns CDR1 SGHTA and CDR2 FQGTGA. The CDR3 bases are TGTGCCAGCAGCTTAACGGGGGGACAGGGGCCCACAGATACGCAGTATTTT. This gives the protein CASSLTGGQGPTDTQYF.

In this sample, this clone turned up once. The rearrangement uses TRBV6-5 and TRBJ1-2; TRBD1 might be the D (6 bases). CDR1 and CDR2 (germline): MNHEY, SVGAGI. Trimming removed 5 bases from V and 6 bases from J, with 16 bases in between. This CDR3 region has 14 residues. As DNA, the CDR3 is TGTGCCAGCAGTCGCGACAGGCTTAGAGATGGCTACACCTTC. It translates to CASSRDRLRDGYTF.

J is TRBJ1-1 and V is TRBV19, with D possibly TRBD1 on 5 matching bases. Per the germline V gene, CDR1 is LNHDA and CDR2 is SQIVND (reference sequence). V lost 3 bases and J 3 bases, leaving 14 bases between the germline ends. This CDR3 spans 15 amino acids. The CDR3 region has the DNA TGTGCCAGTAGTATGGCGGGGACCAGGCACACTGAAGCTTTCTTT. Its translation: CASSMAGTRHTEAFF.

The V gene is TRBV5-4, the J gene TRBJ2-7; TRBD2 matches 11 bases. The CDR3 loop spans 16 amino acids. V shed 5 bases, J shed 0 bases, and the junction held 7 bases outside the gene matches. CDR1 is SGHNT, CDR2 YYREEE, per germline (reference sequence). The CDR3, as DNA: TGTGCCAGCAGAGAAGGGACTAGCGGTAGCTCCTACGAGCAGTACTTC. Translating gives CASREGTSGSSYEQYF.

The CDR3 DNA reads as TGTGCCACCAGTGATGACACTAGCGGGAGGGACGCGAACACCGGGGAGCTGTTTTTT. This codes for CATSDDTSGRDANTGELFF. The chain recombines TRBV24-1 with TRBJ2-2; 13 bases fit TRBD2. Germline CDR1 is KGHDR and CDR2 is SFDVKD. Trimming removed 3 bases from V and 0 bases from J; junction bases left unmatched: 6. The CDR3 is 19 amino acids.

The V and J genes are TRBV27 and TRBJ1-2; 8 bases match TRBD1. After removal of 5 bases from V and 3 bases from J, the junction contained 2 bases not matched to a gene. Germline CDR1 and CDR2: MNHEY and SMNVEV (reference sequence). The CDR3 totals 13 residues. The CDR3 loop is CASSPDRDYGYTF. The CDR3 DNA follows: TGTGCCAGCAGTCCGGACAGGGACTATGGCTACACCTTC.

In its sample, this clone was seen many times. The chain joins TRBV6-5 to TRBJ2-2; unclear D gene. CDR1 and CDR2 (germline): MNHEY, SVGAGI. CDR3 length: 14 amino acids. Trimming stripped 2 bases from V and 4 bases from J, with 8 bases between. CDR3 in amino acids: CASSYGLSTGELFF. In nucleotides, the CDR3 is TGTGCCAGCAGTTACGGGCTAAGCACCGGGGAGCTGTTTTTT.

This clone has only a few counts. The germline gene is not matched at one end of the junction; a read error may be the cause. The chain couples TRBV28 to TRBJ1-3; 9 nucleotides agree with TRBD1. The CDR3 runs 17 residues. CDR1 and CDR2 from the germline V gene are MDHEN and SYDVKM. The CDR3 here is CASSRNTGGALWWGENF. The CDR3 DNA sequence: TGTGCCAGCAGTAGAAACACAGGGGGCGCGTTGTGGTGGGGCGAGAATTTT. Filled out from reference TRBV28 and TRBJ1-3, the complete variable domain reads DVKVTQSSRYLVKRTGEKVFLECVQDMDHENMFWYRQDPGLGLRLIYFSYDVKMKEKGDIPEGYSVSREKKERFSLILESASTNQTSMYLCASSRNTGGALWWGENFGEGSWLTVV.

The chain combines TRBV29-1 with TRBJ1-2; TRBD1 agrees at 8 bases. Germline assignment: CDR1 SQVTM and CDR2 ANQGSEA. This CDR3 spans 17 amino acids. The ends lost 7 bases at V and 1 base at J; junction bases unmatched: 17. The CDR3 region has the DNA TGCAGCGGCCAACGGGACAGGAGAATAGCTTTTAACTATGGCTACACCTTC. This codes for CSGQRDRRIAFNYGYTF. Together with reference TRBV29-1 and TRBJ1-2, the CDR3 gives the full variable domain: SAVISQKPSRDICQRGTSLTIQCQVDSQVTMMFWYRQQPGQSLTLIATANQGSEATYESGFVIDKFPISRPNLTFSTLTVSNMSPEDSSIYLCSGQRDRRIAFNYGYTFGSGTRLTVV.

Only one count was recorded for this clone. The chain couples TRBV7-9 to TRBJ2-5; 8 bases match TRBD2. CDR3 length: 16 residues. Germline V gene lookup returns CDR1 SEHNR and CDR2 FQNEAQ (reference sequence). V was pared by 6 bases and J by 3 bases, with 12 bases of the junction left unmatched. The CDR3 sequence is CASSSTTSGGEETQYF. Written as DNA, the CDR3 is TGTGCCAGCAGTTCGACCACTAGCGGAGGGGAAGAGACCCAGTACTTC.

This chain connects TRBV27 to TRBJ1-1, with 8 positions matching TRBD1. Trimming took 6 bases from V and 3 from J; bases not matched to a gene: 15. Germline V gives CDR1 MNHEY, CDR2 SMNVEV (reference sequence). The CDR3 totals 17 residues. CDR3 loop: CASRPDWTGLRDTEAFF. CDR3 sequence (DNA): TGTGCCAGCAGACCTGATTGGACAGGGCTGAGGGACACTGAAGCTTTCTTT.

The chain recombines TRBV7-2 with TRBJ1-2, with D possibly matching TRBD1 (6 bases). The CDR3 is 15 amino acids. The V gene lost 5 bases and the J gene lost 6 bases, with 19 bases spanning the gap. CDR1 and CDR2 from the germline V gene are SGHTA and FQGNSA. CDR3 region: CASSPMGRGIDGYTF. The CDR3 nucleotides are TGTGCCAGCAGCCCCATGGGGAGGGGGATCGATGGCTACACCTTC.

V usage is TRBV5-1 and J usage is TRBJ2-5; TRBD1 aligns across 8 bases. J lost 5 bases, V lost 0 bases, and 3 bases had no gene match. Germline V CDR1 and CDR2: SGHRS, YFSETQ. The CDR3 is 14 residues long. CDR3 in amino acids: CASSLGTGMETQYF. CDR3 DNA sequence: TGCGCCAGCAGCTTGGGGACAGGGATGGAGACCCAGTACTTC.

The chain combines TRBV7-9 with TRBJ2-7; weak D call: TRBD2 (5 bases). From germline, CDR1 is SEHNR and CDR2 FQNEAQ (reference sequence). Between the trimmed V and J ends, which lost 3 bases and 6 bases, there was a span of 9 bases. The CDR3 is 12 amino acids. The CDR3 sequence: CASSLGSSEQYF. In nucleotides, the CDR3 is TGTGCCAGCAGCTTGGGGAGTTCCGAGCAGTACTTC.

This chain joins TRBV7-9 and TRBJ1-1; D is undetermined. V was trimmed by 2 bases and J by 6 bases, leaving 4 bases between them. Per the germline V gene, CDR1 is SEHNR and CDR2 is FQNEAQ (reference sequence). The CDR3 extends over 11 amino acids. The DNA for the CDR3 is TGTGCCAGCAGCTTAATCTCTGAAGCTTTCTTT. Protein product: CASSLISEAFF.

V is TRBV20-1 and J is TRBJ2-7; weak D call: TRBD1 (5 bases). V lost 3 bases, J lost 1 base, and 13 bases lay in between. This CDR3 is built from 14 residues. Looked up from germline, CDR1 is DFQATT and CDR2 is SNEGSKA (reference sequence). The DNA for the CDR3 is TGCAGTGCTAGTGGCGTAGGGGCTTCCTACGAGCAGTACTTC. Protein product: CSASGVGASYEQYF.

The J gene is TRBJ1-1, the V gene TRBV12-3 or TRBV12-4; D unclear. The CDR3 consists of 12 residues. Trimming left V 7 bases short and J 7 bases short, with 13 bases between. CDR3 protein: CASTYLRDEAFF. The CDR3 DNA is TGTGCCAGCACCTACTTGCGGGATGAAGCTTTCTTT.

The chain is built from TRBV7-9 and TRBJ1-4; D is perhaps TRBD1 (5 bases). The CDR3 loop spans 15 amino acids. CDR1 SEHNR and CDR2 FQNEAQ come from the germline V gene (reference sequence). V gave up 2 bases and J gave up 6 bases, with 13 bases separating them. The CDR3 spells CASSLPRARDEKLFF. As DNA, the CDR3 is TGTGCCAGCAGCTTACCAAGGGCCAGGGATGAAAAACTGTTTTTT.

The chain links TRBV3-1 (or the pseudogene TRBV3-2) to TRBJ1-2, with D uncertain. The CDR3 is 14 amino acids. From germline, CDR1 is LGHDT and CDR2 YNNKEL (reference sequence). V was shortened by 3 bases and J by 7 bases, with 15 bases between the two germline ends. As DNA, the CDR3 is TGTGCCAGCAGCCAGCTGGCATCGGGTTCTGGCTACACCTTC. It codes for CASSQLASGSGYTF.

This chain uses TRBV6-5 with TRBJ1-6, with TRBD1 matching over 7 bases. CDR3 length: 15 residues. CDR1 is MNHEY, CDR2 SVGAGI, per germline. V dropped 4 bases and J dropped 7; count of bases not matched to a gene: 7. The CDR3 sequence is CASSSADRRNSPLHF. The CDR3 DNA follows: TGTGCCAGCAGTTCCGCGGACAGGCGGAATTCACCCCTCCACTTT.

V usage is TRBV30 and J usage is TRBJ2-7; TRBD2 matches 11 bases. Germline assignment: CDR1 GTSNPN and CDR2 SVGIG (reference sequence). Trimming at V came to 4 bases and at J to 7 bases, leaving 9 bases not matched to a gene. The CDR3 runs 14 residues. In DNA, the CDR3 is TGTGCCTGGACCATAGCGGGAGGGCCGGGTGAGCAGTACTTC. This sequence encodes CAWTIAGGPGEQYF.

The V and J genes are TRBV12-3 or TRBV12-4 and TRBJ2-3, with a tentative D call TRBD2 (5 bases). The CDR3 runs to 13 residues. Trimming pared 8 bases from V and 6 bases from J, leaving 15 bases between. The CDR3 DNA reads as TGTGCCAGCGGAGGACGAGCGTGGGATACGCAGTATTTT. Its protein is CASGGRAWDTQYF.

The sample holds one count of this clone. The chain's CDR3 is CASSMGYAGLSGYTF. The CDR3 bases are TGTGCCAGTAGTATGGGTTATGCGGGCCTTAGCGGCTACACCTTC. This sequence joins TRBV19 and TRBJ1-2; D gene uncertain. CDR1 LNHDA and CDR2 SQIVND come from the germline V gene (reference sequence). Trimming took off 3 bases at V and 8 bases at J, with 19 bases between the two ends. The length of the CDR3 is 15 residues. The whole variable domain, filled in from reference TRBV19 and TRBJ1-2, reads DGGITQSPKYLFRKEGQNVTLSCEQNLNHDAMYWYRQDPGQGLRLIYYSQIVNDFQKGDIAEGYSVSREKKESFPLTVTSAQKNPTAFYLCASSMGYAGLSGYTFGSGTRLTVV.